Below, 3 T cell receptor beta chains from the same sample are listed, as sequenced in a study of blood T cells in healthy people across ages. Together with a sample-barcoded 5' primer, a J-beta primer mix was included in a second PCR lasting about 7 to 12 cycles. TCRdb analysed the 5' RACE reads with MiXCR anew, one entry per CDR3 protein. The sample lists 890,000 or so distinct CDR3 sequences; around 68% were seen once. Sequencing was carried out using blood. Receptors were obtained from a man aged 25 to 45 in good health.

In this sample, this clonotype turned up once. The chain couples TRBV6-1 to TRBJ2-1, with a possible D match to TRBD1 (6 bases). The CDR3 is 15 residues long. Trimming took off 2 bases at V and 4 bases at J, with 12 bases between the two ends. CDR1 and CDR2 from the germline V gene are MNHNS and SASEGT. The CDR3 sequence: CASSEHRVFYNEQFF. The CDR3, as DNA: TGTGCCAGCAGTGAACACAGGGTATTTTACAATGAGCAGTTCTTC.

This clonotype came up once. At one boundary the junction diverges from the germline segment, which might be a read error. The rearrangement joins TRBV4-2 to TRBJ2-7; a weak D match, TRBD1 (6 bases). The germline CDR1 and CDR2 sequences are LGHNA and YNFKEQ. This CDR3 is built from 14 residues. The CDR3 region is CACSQGTGFIEQYF. The CDR3 DNA reads TGTGCCTGCAGCCAAGGAACAGGGTTTATCGAGCAGTACTTC.

The chain couples TRBV7-2 to TRBJ2-1; TRBD1 matches at 8 bases. Germline trimming cut 5 bases from V and 4 bases from J; bases unmatched to any gene: 10. The CDR3 consists of 16 residues. The germline V gene has CDR1 SGHTA and CDR2 FQGNSA. The CDR3: CASSLTQGAGYNEQFF. The CDR3 DNA reads TGTGCCAGCAGCCTCACCCAGGGGGCCGGATACAATGAGCAGTTCTTC.